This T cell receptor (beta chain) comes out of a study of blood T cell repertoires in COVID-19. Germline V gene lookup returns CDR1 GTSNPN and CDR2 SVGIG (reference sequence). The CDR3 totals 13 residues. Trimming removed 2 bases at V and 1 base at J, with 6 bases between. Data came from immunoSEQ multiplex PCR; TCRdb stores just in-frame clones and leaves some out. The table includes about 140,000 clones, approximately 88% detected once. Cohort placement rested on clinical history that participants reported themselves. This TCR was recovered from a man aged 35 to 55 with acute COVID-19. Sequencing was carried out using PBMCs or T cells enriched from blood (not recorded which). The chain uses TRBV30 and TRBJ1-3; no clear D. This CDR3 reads CAWSPYSGNTIYF. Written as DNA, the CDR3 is TGTGCCTGGAGTCCCTATTCTGGAAACACCATATATTTT.